One and the same sample provided the 23 T cell receptor beta chains below, sequenced in a study of cytomegalovirus exposure and HLA in healthy donors (dated by TCRdb to the late 2010s). Receptor amplification or capture employed the immunoSEQ multiplex PCR assay. The multiplex PCR relied on a mix of 60 forward primers for TCR Vbeta segments and 13 reverse primers for TCR Jbeta segments. TCRdb holds this immuneACCESS table with in-frame rearrangements only. Some clones are missing; in checked studies, unresolved V genes explain under half, and the rest has no known cause. Within this sample are over 90,000 clones, with about 60% of them counted one time only. Of the sample, about 4.9% is held by the ten largest clones. Sequenced sample: PBMCs. The receptors were gathered from a human donor in good health.

The V gene is TRBV2, the J gene TRBJ1-4; a weak D match, TRBD1 (6 bases). V lost 4 bases to trimming and J lost 4 bases, with 13 bases between them. Germline CDR1 is SNHLY and CDR2 is FYNNEI. The length of the CDR3 is 15 residues. CDR3: CASSANRASNEKLFF. The CDR3 DNA reads as TGTGCCAGCAGTGCGAACAGGGCAAGTAATGAAAAACTGTTTTTT.

This clone occurred a few times. The V and J genes are TRBV5-1 and TRBJ1-2; TRBD1 aligns across 7 bases. CDR1 SGHRS and CDR2 YFSETQ come from the germline V gene. The ends lost 0 bases at V and 1 base at J; junction bases unmatched: 3. The CDR3 sequence is 15 residues long. The CDR3 nucleotides read TGCGCCAGCAGCTTGGGGACAGGCCTTAACTATGGCTACACCTTC. This encodes CASSLGTGLNYGYTF. Complete variable domain (other parts from reference TRBV5-1 and TRBJ1-2): KAGVTQTPRYLIKTRGQQVTLSCSPISGHRSVSWYQQTPGQGLQFLFEYFSETQRNKGNFPGRFSGRQFSNSRSEMNVSTLELGDSALYLCASSLGTGLNYGYTFGSGTRLTVV.

As concerns this clone: The sample holds other DNA sequences that translate to the same CDR3. This rearrangement joins TRBV7-9 to TRBJ2-7; 12 nucleotides match TRBD2. This CDR3 is 16 amino acids long. In germline, CDR1 is SEHNR, CDR2 FQNEAQ (reference sequence). Trimming removed 4 bases from V and 3 bases from J; junction bases left unmatched: 7. The CDR3 bases are TGTGCCAGCAGCTCGGGACTAGCGGGCCCCTTCTACGAGCAGTACTTC. Its translation is CASSSGLAGPFYEQYF.

The gene calls are TRBV6-5 and TRBJ2-7, with 8 bases matching TRBD1. CDR1 and CDR2 from the germline V gene are MNHEY and SVGAGI. Trimming took 5 bases from V and 2 from J; bases not matched to a gene: 8. The CDR3 runs 15 residues. The CDR3, as DNA: TGTGCCAGCAGTACCCTCCAGGGGGCTGCCTACGAGCAGTACTTC. Translating it yields CASSTLQGAAYEQYF.

The chain couples TRBV30 to TRBJ2-3, with D uncertain. The V end lost 3 bases, the J end lost 5 bases, and 24 bases lay between the germline ends. CDR1 GTSNPN and CDR2 SVGIG come from the germline V gene (reference sequence). The CDR3 contains 17 residues. CDR3 DNA sequence: TGTGCCTGGAGAGCCCCCACCCGGGTTCACGGTGGAGATACGCAGTATTTT. It codes for CAWRAPTRVHGGDTQYF. Full variable domain (rest looked up from reference TRBV30 and TRBJ2-3): SQTIHQWPATLVQPVGSPLSLECTVEGTSNPNLYWYRQAAGRGLQLLFYSVGIGQISSEVPQNLSASRPQDRQFILSSKKLLLSDSGFYLCAWRAPTRVHGGDTQYFGPGTRLTVL.

This clone was seen more than once but under ten times. The gene calls are TRBV2 and TRBJ2-5; D perhaps matches TRBD2 (5 bases). V lost 7 bases and J lost 4, with 16 bases in between. The length of the CDR3 is 14 residues. Germline CDR1 and CDR2: SNHLY and FYNNEI. This CDR3 is CASIGNGEGETQYF. The DNA for the CDR3 is TGTGCCAGCATAGGCAACGGAGAGGGAGAGACCCAGTACTTC.

As to this clone: Other DNA sequences from this sample encode an identical CDR3 as well. V is TRBV7-9 and J is TRBJ2-7; TRBD2 agrees at 7 bases. The V segment lost 1 base and the J segment 3 bases; nucleotides outside the gene matches: 3. Germline V gene data show CDR1 as SEHNR and CDR2 as FQNEAQ (reference sequence). The CDR3 spans 14 residues. The CDR3 reads CASSLGGSLYEQYF. The CDR3 bases are TGTGCCAGCAGCTTAGGCGGGAGCCTCTACGAGCAGTACTTC. The whole variable domain, remainder taken from reference TRBV7-9 and TRBJ2-7, is DTGVSQNPRHKITKRGQNVTFRCDPISEHNRLYWYRQTLGQGPEFLTYFQNEAQLEKSRLLSDRFSAERPKGSFSTLEIQRTEQGDSAMYLCASSLGGSLYEQYFGPGTRLTVT.

The chain recombines TRBV19 with TRBJ2-3; tentatively, D is TRBD2 (5 bases). CDR1 and CDR2 from the germline V gene are LNHDA and SQIVND (reference sequence). V shed 7 bases and J shed 0 bases, with 14 bases lying between them. The CDR3 runs to 15 residues. As DNA, the CDR3 is TGTGCCAGTACCAGTCGTGCGGGTAGCACAGATACGCAGTATTTT. Protein: CASTSRAGSTDTQYF.

The CDR3, as DNA: TGTGCCAGCTCAGTCCGGGACAGGGATTACAATGAGCAGTTCTTC. Translating it yields CASSVRDRDYNEQFF. This rearrangement joins TRBV18 to TRBJ2-1; 9 bases fit TRBD1. Germline V CDR1 and CDR2: KGHSH, LQKENI. J lost 4 bases, V lost 5 bases, and 6 bases had no gene match. The CDR3 contains 15 residues.

This clone came up a few times. The rearrangement links TRBV7-9 to TRBJ1-3, with D hard to call. The CDR3 extends over 13 amino acids. V dropped 3 bases and J dropped 4 bases, with 7 bases sitting between them. Germline CDR1 SEHNR, CDR2 FQNEAQ (reference sequence). The CDR3 region is CASSFEVGNTIYF. The CDR3 nucleotides read TGTGCCAGCAGCTTTGAGGTGGGAAACACCATATATTTT.

The chain has TRBV4-1 and TRBJ1-3, with unresolved D. The CDR3 runs to 17 residues. Deletions cut 0 bases from V and 0 bases from J, with 12 bases between. CDR1 is MGHRA and CDR2 is YSYEKL in the germline V gene. The CDR3 here is CASSQESGSYSGNTIYF. In DNA, the CDR3 is TGCGCCAGCAGCCAAGAGTCTGGCAGTTACTCTGGAAACACCATATATTTT.

The chain joins TRBV28 to TRBJ2-1; 14 nucleotides line up with TRBD2. The CDR3 is 17 amino acids. Germline values: CDR1 MDHEN, CDR2 SYDVKM. The V gene end was trimmed by 2 bases and the J gene end by 8 bases; junction bases not matched to a gene: 8. DNA of the CDR3: TGTGCCAGCAGTTTACTGGGACTAGCGGGAGATTTTGATGAGCAGTTCTTC. Protein: CASSLLGLAGDFDEQFF.

This clone was detected only once. The V and J genes are TRBV11-2 and TRBJ1-5; 8 nucleotides match TRBD1. The germline gives CDR1 SGHAT, CDR2 FQNNGV. J lost 3 bases, V lost 5 bases, and 9 bases had no gene match. This CDR3 spans 16 amino acids. CDR3 region: CASSPQGALVNQPQHF. DNA of the CDR3: TGTGCCAGCAGCCCGCAGGGGGCTCTGGTCAATCAGCCCCAGCATTTT.

V usage is TRBV5-1 and J usage is TRBJ1-2; D is undetermined. V was clipped by 5 bases and J by 2 bases, with 16 bases between them. Germline V gene sequence: CDR1 SGHRS, CDR2 YFSETQ. The CDR3 has 15 residues. The CDR3 sequence: CASSSTATLNYGYTF. CDR3 in DNA: TGCGCCAGCAGTTCTACAGCAACATTAAACTATGGCTACACCTTC.

The chain joins TRBV6-4 to TRBJ1-1, with a tentative D call TRBD1 (6 bases). The CDR3 sequence is 11 residues long. The V gene's germline CDR1 is MRHNA and CDR2 SNTAGT. CDR3 coding DNA: TGTGATTCCCCCACAGGGTCTGAAGCTTTCTTT. Amino acids: CDSPTGSEAFF.

The chain is built from TRBV7-9 and TRBJ2-5, with a possible D match to TRBD1 (6 bases). Per germline, CDR1 SEHNR and CDR2 FQNEAQ (reference sequence). V lost 4 bases, J lost 4 bases, and 13 bases lay in between. The CDR3 covers 14 residues. CDR3 coding DNA: TGTGCCAGCAGCTCCCAGGGGCCAGGAGAGACCCAGTACTTC. It yields the protein CASSSQGPGETQYF.

The chain is built from TRBV5-4 and TRBJ2-1; 9 bases agree with TRBD2. The CDR3 runs to 16 residues. CDR1 SGHNT and CDR2 YYREEE come from the germline V gene (reference sequence). V shed 3 bases, J shed 2 bases, and the junction held 6 bases outside the gene matches. The CDR3 here is CASSSPTSGTYNEQFF. The CDR3 nucleotides are TGTGCCAGCAGCTCCCCGACTAGCGGAACCTACAATGAGCAGTTCTTC.

Regarding this clone: Compared with germline, one end of the junction differs, possibly owing to a read error. The J gene is TRBJ2-7, the V gene TRBV4-1, with 7 bases identical to TRBD2. Germline CDR1 and CDR2: MGHRA and YSYEKL. The CDR3 has 14 amino acids. CDR3 bases: TGCGCCAGCAGCCAAGAGGACACTAGCGAGAGACCCGACTTC. Translated: CASSQEDTSERPDF.

The V and J genes are TRBV14 and TRBJ1-1; D unresolved. Germline loops: CDR1 SGHDN, CDR2 FVKESK. The CDR3 loop spans 13 amino acids. Trimming stripped 1 base from V and 11 bases from J, with 14 bases between. DNA for the CDR3: TGTGCCAGCAGCCAAGCCGGGCGGACTCGGGCTTTCTTT. It yields the protein CASSQAGRTRAFF.

The chain links TRBV11-2 to TRBJ2-5; weak D call: TRBD1 (6 bases). V dropped 6 bases and J dropped 1 base, with 15 bases sitting between them. The CDR3 runs to 15 residues. CDR1 is SGHAT and CDR2 is FQNNGV in the germline V gene. As DNA, the CDR3 is TGTGCCAGCAGTCCTAACAGGGCCACCCAAGAGACCCAGTACTTC. Encoded protein: CASSPNRATQETQYF.

This clone came up a few times. This chain joins TRBV7-6 and TRBJ2-1; 11 bases map to TRBD2. This CDR3 contains 16 residues. CDR1 and CDR2 from the germline V gene are SGHVS and FNYEAQ. V was pared by 1 base and J by 7 bases, with 6 bases of the junction left unmatched. The DNA of the CDR3 is TGTGCCAGCAGCTTAGATATGACTAGCGGGATAAATGAGCAGTTCTTC. This translates into CASSLDMTSGINEQFF.

This clone has a handful of counts. The chain has TRBV6-1 and TRBJ2-2; 7 bases line up with TRBD1. The CDR3 contains 14 residues. CDR1 and CDR2 (germline): MNHNS, SASEGT. With 5 bases clipped from V and 4 bases from J, the junction kept 4 bases outside the gene matches. The CDR3: CASSLNRGTGELFF. For the CDR3, the DNA is TGTGCCAGCAGTCTAAACAGGGGCACCGGGGAGCTGTTTTTT.

The chain recombines TRBV6-6 with TRBJ1-5, with no clear D. V was clipped by 6 bases and J by 0 bases, with 6 bases between them. This CDR3 comprises 13 residues. CDR1 is MNHNY and CDR2 is SVGAGI in the germline V gene (reference sequence). The CDR3 coding sequence is TGTGCCAGCAGCATCATTAGCAATCAGCCCCAGCATTTT. Protein sequence: CASSIISNQPQHF.